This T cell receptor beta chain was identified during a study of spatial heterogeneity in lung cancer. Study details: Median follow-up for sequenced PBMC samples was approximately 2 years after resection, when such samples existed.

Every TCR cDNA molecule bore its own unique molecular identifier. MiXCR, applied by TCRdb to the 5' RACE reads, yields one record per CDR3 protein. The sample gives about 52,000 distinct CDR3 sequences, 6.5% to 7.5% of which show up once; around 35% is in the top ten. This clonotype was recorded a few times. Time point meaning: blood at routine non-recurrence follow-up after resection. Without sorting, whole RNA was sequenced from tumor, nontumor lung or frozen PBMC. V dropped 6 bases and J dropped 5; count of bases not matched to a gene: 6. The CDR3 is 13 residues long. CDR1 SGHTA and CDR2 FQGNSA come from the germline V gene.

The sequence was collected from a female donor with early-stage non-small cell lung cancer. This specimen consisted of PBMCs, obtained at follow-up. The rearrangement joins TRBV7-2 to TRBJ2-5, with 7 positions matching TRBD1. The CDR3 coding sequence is TGTGCCAGCAGAAGGGGGCTGAGGGAGACCCAGTACTTC. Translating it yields CASRRGLRETQYF.